These 21 T cell receptor beta chains were all obtained from the same sample, sequenced in a study of blood T cell repertoires in COVID-19. Some clones are missing from TCRdb's copy, which holds only in-frame ones; the method was immunoSEQ multiplex PCR. The sample includes 350,000 to 400,000 clones, around 87% seen only once; the top ten take roughly 2%. The source material was PBMCs or T cells enriched from blood (not recorded which). The receptors stem from a man in his forties in a cohort exposed to, infected with or recovered from COVID-19 (not recorded which).

The chain recombines TRBV5-5 with TRBJ1-2; perhaps TRBD1 as D (5 bases). CDR1 is SGHKS and CDR2 is YYEKEE in the germline V gene (reference sequence). The CDR3 length is 13 residues. With 4 bases removed from V and 2 bases from J, the gap between germline ends came to 9 bases. CDR3 residues: CASSQRGNYGYTF. In DNA form, the CDR3 reads TGTGCCAGCAGCCAGCGGGGGAACTATGGCTACACCTTC.

This clone was counted between two and nine times. This rearrangement joins TRBV5-4 to TRBJ2-3; TRBD2 agrees at 8 bases. J gave up 1 base and V 4 bases, and 11 bases lay outside the gene matches. The CDR3 runs to 17 residues. Germline values: CDR1 SGHNT, CDR2 YYREEE (reference sequence). The CDR3 is CASSIFTGTRGTDTQYF. The CDR3, as DNA: TGTGCCAGCAGCATATTCACCGGGACTAGGGGCACAGATACGCAGTATTTT.

This sequence joins TRBV5-1 and TRBJ2-1; 10 nucleotides match TRBD2. V was pared by 0 bases and J by 7 bases, with 4 bases of the junction left unmatched. Germline V gene sequence: CDR1 SGHRS, CDR2 YFSETQ. The CDR3 spans 15 residues. DNA of the CDR3: TGCGCCAGCAGCTTGGATAGCGGGAGGTATAATGAGCAGTTCTTC. This encodes CASSLDSGRYNEQFF. The full variable domain, completed using reference TRBV5-1 and TRBJ2-1, is KAGVTQTPRYLIKTRGQQVTLSCSPISGHRSVSWYQQTPGQGLQFLFEYFSETQRNKGNFPGRFSGRQFSNSRSEMNVSTLELGDSALYLCASSLDSGRYNEQFFGPGTRLTVL.

The V call is TRBV5-1, the J call TRBJ2-7, with 8 bases aligning to TRBD2. V shed 0 bases, J shed 4 bases, and the junction held 6 bases outside the gene matches. Germline V gene data show CDR1 as SGHRS and CDR2 as YFSETQ. CDR3 length equals 15 residues. The CDR3 nucleotides are TGCGCCAGCAGCTTGGCCCCGGGACTAGGGTACGAGCAGTACTTC. As protein: CASSLAPGLGYEQYF.

The rearrangement joins TRBV10-3 to TRBJ2-1; 10 nucleotides align to TRBD2. The CDR3 runs 13 residues. With V trimmed by 8 bases and J by 8 bases, 6 bases remained unmatched. Germline CDR1 and CDR2: ENHRY and SYGVKD. The CDR3 is CAISGTSEDEQFF. The CDR3 coding sequence is TGTGCCATCTCAGGGACTAGCGAAGATGAGCAGTTCTTC.

This rearrangement joins TRBV1 to TRBJ2-2; the table's D call, TRBD2, has no DNA check behind it. TRBV1 is termed a pseudogene. The CDR3 totals 19 residues. CDR3 protein: CTSSRPLRGGGGNTGELFF. The CDR3 DNA follows: TGCACCAGCAGCCGACCCCTCCGGGGAGGCGGGGGCAACACCGGGGAGCTGTTTTTT.

The chain is built from TRBV4-1 and TRBJ1-2; no reliable D call. The germline gives CDR1 MGHRA, CDR2 YSYEKL. Trimming took off 2 bases at V and 4 bases at J, with 14 bases between the two ends. The CDR3 has 15 residues. CDR3 bases: TGCGCCAGCAGCCAATCTGACGGGAACCTCTATGGCTACACCTTC. It encodes CASSQSDGNLYGYTF.

The chain uses TRBV7-2 and TRBJ2-5; 7 bases line up with TRBD1. Trimming cost V 2 bases and J 2 bases; bases outside gene matches: 5. From germline, CDR1 is SGHTA and CDR2 FQGNSA. The length of the CDR3 is 15 residues. CDR3 nucleotides: TGTGCCAGCAGCTTAAACCCGACAGGGCAAGAGACCCAGTACTTC. It translates to CASSLNPTGQETQYF. Combining the CDR3 with reference TRBV7-2 and TRBJ2-5 gives the whole variable domain GAGVSQSPSNKVTEKGKDVELRCDPISGHTALYWYRQSLGQGLEFLIYFQGNSAPDKSGLPSDRFSAERTGGSVSTLTIQRTQQEDSAVYLCASSLNPTGQETQYFGPGTRLLVL.

The V and J genes are TRBV30 and TRBJ1-1; D ambiguous. The V and J ends lost 4 bases and 5 bases respectively, with 14 bases between them. There are 13 residues in the CDR3. Germline CDR1 is GTSNPN and CDR2 is SVGIG (reference sequence). CDR3 loop: CAWIWSSGTEAFF. DNA of the CDR3: TGTGCCTGGATTTGGAGTTCGGGAACTGAAGCTTTCTTT.

This clone was counted between two and nine times. This chain joins TRBV11-2 and TRBJ2-6; the D is unclear. Per germline, CDR1 SGHAT and CDR2 FQNNGV. The germline V and J ends were trimmed by 2 bases and 0 bases, with 11 bases remaining between them. This CDR3 contains 17 residues. CDR3 DNA: TGTGCCAGCAGCTTACCTACCTTGCGCTCTGGGGCCAACGTCCTGACTTTC. Translation gives CASSLPTLRSGANVLTF.

The J gene is TRBJ1-2, the V gene TRBV10-2; 10 nucleotides match TRBD1. The CDR3 runs to 13 residues. The junction had 13 bases not matched to a gene; V was cut back by 7 bases and J by 14 bases. The V gene's germline CDR1 is WSHSY and CDR2 SAAADI. CDR3 in amino acids: CASTDKIGQGVTF. Here the CDR3 DNA reads TGCGCCAGCACCGACAAGATCGGACAGGGGGTAACCTTC.

This sequence joins TRBV11-2 and TRBJ2-3; 13 nucleotides align to TRBD2. The trim removed 5 bases at V and 6 bases at J, leaving 8 bases unmatched. The CDR3 is 16 residues long. Germline loops: CDR1 SGHAT, CDR2 FQNNGV. CDR3: CASSTWTSGRRDTQYF. CDR3 nucleotides: TGTGCCAGCAGCACCTGGACTAGCGGGAGACGGGATACGCAGTATTTT.

V is TRBV5-1 and J is TRBJ2-5; TRBD1 aligns across 8 bases. The CDR3 runs 15 residues. J lost 7 bases, V lost 2 bases, and 10 bases had no gene match. Germline V gives CDR1 SGHRS, CDR2 YFSETQ. The CDR3 nucleotides are TGCGCCAGCAGCTTTCAGCAGGGGGCCGGGGGGACCCAGTACTTC. Translation: CASSFQQGAGGTQYF.

The count of this clone is one. This chain's CDR3 is CASSLKQKGDTQYF. The CDR3 nucleotides are TGTGCCAGCAGCTTGAAACAGAAGGGGGATACGCAGTATTTT. The rearrangement links TRBV7-2 to TRBJ2-3; tentatively, D is TRBD1 (5 bases). This CDR3 spans 14 amino acids. Trimming stripped 3 bases from V and 6 bases from J, with 13 bases between. The germline CDR1 and CDR2 sequences are SGHTA and FQGNSA.

The chain links TRBV7-3 to TRBJ2-1; TRBD1 aligns across 8 bases. Looked up from germline, CDR1 is SGHTA and CDR2 is FQGTGA. The trim removed 3 bases at V and 8 bases at J, leaving 6 bases unmatched. The CDR3 length is 14 residues. Here the CDR3 DNA reads TGTGCCAGCAGCTTTCAGGGGGCGGGCGATGAGCAGTTCTTC. Protein product: CASSFQGAGDEQFF.

The rearrangement uses TRBV11-1 and TRBJ1-1, with 12 positions matching TRBD1. Germline assignment: CDR1 SGHAT and CDR2 FQDESV (reference sequence). V was pared by 5 bases and J by 7 bases, with 11 bases of the junction left unmatched. The CDR3 spans 16 residues. The CDR3 coding sequence is TGTGCCAGCAGCCCCCGGGACAGGGGGCGCGCGGATGAAGCTTTCTTT. It yields the protein CASSPRDRGRADEAFF. Full variable domain (outside the CDR3, taken from reference TRBV11-1 and TRBJ1-1): EAEVAQSPRYKITEKSQAVAFWCDPISGHATLYWYRQILGQGPELLVQFQDESVVDDSQLPKDRFSAERLKGVDSTLKIQPAELGDSAMYLCASSPRDRGRADEAFFGQGTRLTVV.

This clone was seen once. The chain couples TRBV3-1 (or the pseudogene TRBV3-2) to TRBJ2-7; TRBD2 is a possible D gene (6 bases). The CDR3 consists of 14 residues. In germline, CDR1 is LGHDT, CDR2 YNNKEL (reference sequence). Trimming shortened V by 0 bases and J by 1 base, and 7 bases separated the two germline ends. This CDR3 is CASSQERGSYEQYF. The CDR3 coding sequence is TGTGCCAGCAGCCAAGAGCGGGGTTCCTACGAGCAGTACTTC.

This chain connects TRBV7-7 to TRBJ2-1, with 7 nucleotides matching TRBD1. CDR1 is SSHAT and CDR2 is FNYEAQ in the germline V gene (reference sequence). This CDR3 has 13 amino acids. V dropped 5 bases and J dropped 5; count of bases not matched to a gene: 3. The CDR3 nucleotides are TGTGCCAGCAGCCCGGACAGGAACAATGAGCAGTTCTTC. Translated, it gives CASSPDRNNEQFF.

This rearrangement joins TRBV30 to TRBJ1-5, with D perhaps TRBD1 (6 bases). CDR3 length: 13 residues. Trimming stripped 5 bases from V and 2 bases from J, with 10 bases between. Germline V lookup: CDR1 GTSNPN, CDR2 SVGIG (reference sequence). CDR3 amino acids: CAWARQGNQPQHF. Here the CDR3 DNA reads TGTGCCTGGGCCCGACAGGGCAATCAGCCCCAGCATTTT.

V and J are TRBV5-6 and TRBJ2-2; 8 nucleotides agree with TRBD1. The V segment lost 4 bases and the J segment 3 bases; nucleotides outside the gene matches: 5. The CDR3 covers 15 residues. CDR1 is SGHDT and CDR2 is YYEEEE in the germline V gene. CDR3 protein: CASSPLDRDTGELFF. The CDR3, as DNA: TGTGCCAGCAGCCCCCTGGACAGGGACACCGGGGAGCTGTTTTTT.

The genes are TRBV24-1 and TRBJ2-7, with D possibly TRBD2 on 5 matching bases. The CDR3 contains 12 residues. Germline loops: CDR1 KGHDR, CDR2 SFDVKD. V lost 7 bases and J lost 2, with 8 bases in between. DNA of the CDR3: TGTGCCACCAGCACCGGGACCTACGAGCAGTACTTC. Protein: CATSTGTYEQYF.